The sample holds one count of the clone carrying this TCR beta chain. Its antigen is unidentified. This sample is part of a study of response to subunit inactivated influenza vaccine. From the RT-PCR reads, TCRdb called clonotypes with MiXCR, one entry per CDR3 protein. The data show 650,000 to 800,000 distinct CDR3 sequences, 15% to 20% seen once. The germline gives CDR1 KGHSY, CDR2 FQNENV. The CDR3 runs 15 residues. The V and J ends lost 2 bases and 6 bases, in that order; junction bases with no gene match: 6. Broader study findings: Seasonal influenza vaccination, on each occasion, was suggested by the authors to recruit few new T cells.

The chain carries TRBV16 and TRBJ1-5; 8 bases align to TRBD1. The specimen comprised PBMCs from blood, sampled roughly 5 days after vaccination. This clonotype originated in a man aged 45-65 years who received an inactivated influenza vaccine. In DNA form, the CDR3 reads TGTGCCAGCAGCCAAGCCAGGGGGCCGGCTCAGCCCCAGCATTTT. Residues: CASSQARGPAQPQHF.